This paragraph covers one T cell receptor (beta chain) sequence. Its antigen is currently unknown. This specimen belongs to a study of STAT3 mutations in large granular lymphocyte leukemia. At the level of the study: Roughly half the longitudinally sequenced T-LGLL patients had canonical STAT3 mutations. Study-wide points: Every T-LGLL patient had at least one immunodominant TCRbeta clonotype. A small but highly pathogenic clone may have been missed.

The method was immunoSEQ multiplex PCR; TCRdb's version includes in-frame clones alone and lacks a portion of them. The sample yields some 9,800 clones, about 92% seen once. The CDR3 sequence is 14 residues long. The V end lost 3 bases, the J end lost 4 bases, and 10 bases lay between the germline ends. Per the germline V gene, CDR1 is SGHVS and CDR2 is FQNEAQ. The material sequenced was peripheral blood mononuclear cells. The TCR was taken from a man in his fifties or sixties with T-cell large granular lymphocyte leukemia. Some clones in this sample may be carry-over from other donors' samples. J is TRBJ1-5 and V is TRBV7-8; D is unresolved. In nucleotides, the CDR3 is TGTGCCAGCAGCTTCCGGGGTGGAAATCAGCCCCAGCATTTT. Translating it yields CASSFRGGNQPQHF.